One sample yielded the 3 T cell receptor beta chains listed below, sequenced in a study of Graves' ophthalmopathy and Graves' hyperthyroidism (dated 2018 in TCRdb). The instrument given in TCRdb is Illumina HiSeq 2000. For repertoire sequencing, the TCR beta CDR3 regions were amplified from RNA transcripts. A first-round RT-PCR used HTBI primers with the Qiagen OneStep RT-PCR kit, followed by a second-round multiplex PCR, size selection and purification. TCRdb trimmed public reads at Q25 via fastp, called clones via MiXCR and kept in-frame beta chains. Rows with one shared CDR3 protein collapse into an entry with the most common genes and DNA. A total of about 590,000 distinct CDR3 sequences appear in this sample, about two fifths of them only once. In total, the top ten clones hold about 4.6% of the sample. Sequencing input: peripheral blood or thyroid tissue (not recorded which). The source of these receptors is an adult man with Graves' hyperthyroidism.

The gene calls are TRBV20-1 and TRBJ2-7, with 11 bases fitting TRBD2. With the DNA end fitting TRBJ2-1 better, the J assignment may be wrong. The CDR3 length is 11 residues. Germline V CDR1 and CDR2: DFQATT, SNEGSKA (reference sequence). The CDR3 reads CSAGTSGEQFF. DNA of the CDR3: TGCAGCGCCGGGACTAGCGGTGAGCAGTTCTTC.

A word on this clonotype: One end of the junction fails to match germline, which may point to a read error. The chain joins TRBV5-1 to TRBJ2-3; no clear D gene. The germline V gene has CDR1 SGHRS and CDR2 YFSETQ. The CDR3 has 13 amino acids. The CDR3 bases are TGTGCCAGCAGCTTAGTGGGATCAGATACGCAGTATTTT. Protein: CASSLVGSDTQYF.

The rearrangement joins TRBV13 to TRBJ1-1, with 8 bases fitting TRBD1. The CDR3 runs 13 residues. V shed 5 bases and J 6 bases; nucleotides not matched to a gene: 5. Per the germline V gene, CDR1 is PRHDT and CDR2 is FYEKMQ (reference sequence). CDR3 coding DNA: TGTGCCAGCAGCCAAGGACAGGGCGCTGAAGCTTTCTTT. It specifies CASSQGQGAEAFF.